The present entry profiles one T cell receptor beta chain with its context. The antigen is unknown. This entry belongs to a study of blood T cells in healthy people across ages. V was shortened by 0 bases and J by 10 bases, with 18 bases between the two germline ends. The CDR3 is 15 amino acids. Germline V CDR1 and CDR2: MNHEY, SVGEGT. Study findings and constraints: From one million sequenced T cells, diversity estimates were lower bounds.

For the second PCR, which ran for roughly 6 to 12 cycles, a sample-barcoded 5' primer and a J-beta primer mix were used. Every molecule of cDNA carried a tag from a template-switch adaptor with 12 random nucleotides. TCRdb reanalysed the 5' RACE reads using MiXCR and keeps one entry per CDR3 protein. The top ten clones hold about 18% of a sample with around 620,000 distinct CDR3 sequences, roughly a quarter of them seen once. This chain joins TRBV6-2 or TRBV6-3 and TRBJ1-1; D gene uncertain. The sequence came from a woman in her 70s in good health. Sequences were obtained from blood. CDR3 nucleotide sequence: TGTGCCAGCAGTTACTCACGTGGGCGCAAGGAGGGAGCTTTCTTT. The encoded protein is CASSYSRGRKEGAFF.